This T cell receptor (beta chain) was retrieved from a study of blood T cell repertoires in COVID-19. Study-wide background: Samples of COVID-19 (acute and convalescent) were obtained from the United States, Italy and Spain. Sample material is recorded as cDNA or gDNA derived from T cells, B-cell-depleted T cells, or PBMCs.

Per the study methods: Amplification with reference gene primers provided the estimates of nucleated cell counts. Repertoires were generated with immunoSEQ multiplex PCR, while TCRdb's copy carries only in-frame clones and drops some. The D gene and trimming were derived from the DNA, and the V and J assignments and clone size from that table. The table records 20,000 to 30,000 clones, roughly 87% of them present only once. CDR3 size: 13 residues. V was clipped by 10 bases and J by 8 bases; unmatched bases: 8. The V gene's germline CDR1 is MDHEN and CDR2 SYDVKM. This TCR came from a human donor in a cohort sampled during active COVID-19. Sequencing was carried out using peripheral blood. The rearrangement links TRBV28 to TRBJ1-4; 9 bases line up with TRBD1. For the CDR3, the DNA is TGTGCCATCACGGGACAGGGAAGAGAAAAACTGTTTTTT. Translated: CAITGQGREKLFF.